This TCR beta chain was observed in a study of T-cell reconstitution after alpha-beta-depleted transplantation in children. Findings and caveats of the study: Most T-cell counts and diversity one year after the transplant came from T cells that were newly produced. About two months after transplant, alpha-beta T cells reportedly came from several hundred expanded graft clones.

This clonotype was seen repeatedly, ten times or more. Its antigen is currently unknown. A TCRbeta library incorporating unique molecular identifiers was prepared. TCRdb reprocessed the PCR reads via MiXCR and lists one record per CDR3 protein. The sample has approximately 97,000 distinct CDR3 sequences, 4.5% to 7.5% seen once; the top ten hold 6.1%. The CDR3 is 15 residues long. The trim removed 5 bases at V and 2 bases at J, leaving 5 bases unmatched. Germline assignment: CDR1 MDHEN and CDR2 SYDVKM. Sequences were derived from PBMCs, mostly from graft donor cells, sampled 60 days after TCRalphabeta/CD19-depleted stem cell transplant. The chain is built from TRBV28 and TRBJ2-1; 8 positions match TRBD1. This TCR was recovered from a female patient aged 2-9 years who had a stem cell transplant for Fanconi anemia, so the T cells may come from the graft donor. CDR3 DNA sequence: TGTGCCAGCAGTATCCCAGGGGGCGCCTACAATGAGCAGTTCTTC. It translates to CASSIPGGAYNEQFF.